The source of this TCR beta chain is a study of T cells after posttransplantation cyclophosphamide. Whole-study results and caveats: Later blood repertoires were often dominated by clones from the donor CD8+ memory compartment.

Cells defined as naive were viable CD3+CD4+ or CD3+CD8+ and CCR7+CD45RA+CD45RO-CD95-CD27+CD28+. The related graft donor's blood sample was taken on the day of bone marrow donation. The method was immunoSEQ multiplex PCR; TCRdb's version includes in-frame clones alone and lacks a portion of them. The sample lists about 31,000 clones; approximately 90% were seen once. The count of this clone is one. Its matching antigen is unknown. The sample comprised naive CD4+ T cells sorted from PBMCs. This sequence originates from a woman aged 55 to 70 in good health, CMV-negative, and a related stem cell transplant donor.

The CDR3 DNA reads TGTGCCAGCAGGTCAAGCGACTACGAGCAGTACTTC. Its protein product is CASRSSDYEQYF. This chain links TRBV5-6 with TRBJ2-7; D is unclear. Trimming removed 5 bases from V and 3 bases from J, with 9 bases in between. The CDR3 runs to 12 residues. Germline CDR1 is SGHDT and CDR2 is YYEEEE.